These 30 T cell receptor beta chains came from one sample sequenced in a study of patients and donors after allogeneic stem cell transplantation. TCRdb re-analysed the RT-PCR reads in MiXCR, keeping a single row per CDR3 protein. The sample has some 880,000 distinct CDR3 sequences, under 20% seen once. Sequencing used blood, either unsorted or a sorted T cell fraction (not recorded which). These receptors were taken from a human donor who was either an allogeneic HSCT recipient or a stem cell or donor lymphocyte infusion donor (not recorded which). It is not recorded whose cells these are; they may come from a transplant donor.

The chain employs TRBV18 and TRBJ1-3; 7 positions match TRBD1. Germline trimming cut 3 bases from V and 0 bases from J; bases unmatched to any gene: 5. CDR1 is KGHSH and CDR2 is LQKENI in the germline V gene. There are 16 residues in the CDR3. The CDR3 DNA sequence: TGTGCCAGCTCACCCGGACAGGTCCTCTCTGGAAACACCATATATTTT. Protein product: CASSPGQVLSGNTIYF.

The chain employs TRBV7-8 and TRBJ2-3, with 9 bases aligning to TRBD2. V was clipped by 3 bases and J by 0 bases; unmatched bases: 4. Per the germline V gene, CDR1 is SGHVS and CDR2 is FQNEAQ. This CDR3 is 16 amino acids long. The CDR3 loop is CASSFGLASSTDTQYF. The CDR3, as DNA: TGTGCCAGCAGCTTCGGACTAGCGAGTAGCACAGATACGCAGTATTTT. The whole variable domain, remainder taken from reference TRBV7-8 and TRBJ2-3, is GAGVSQSPRYKVAKRGQDVALRCDPISGHVSLFWYQQALGQGPEFLTYFQNEAQLDKSGLPSDRFFAERPEGSVSTLKIQRTQQEDSAVYLCASSFGLASSTDTQYFGPGTRLTVL.

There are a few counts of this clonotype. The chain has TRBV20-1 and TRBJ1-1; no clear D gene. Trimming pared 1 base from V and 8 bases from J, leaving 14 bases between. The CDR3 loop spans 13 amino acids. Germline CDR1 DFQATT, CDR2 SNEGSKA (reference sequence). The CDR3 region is CSARGEGVREAFF. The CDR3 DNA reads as TGCAGTGCTAGAGGAGAGGGCGTCAGGGAAGCTTTCTTT.

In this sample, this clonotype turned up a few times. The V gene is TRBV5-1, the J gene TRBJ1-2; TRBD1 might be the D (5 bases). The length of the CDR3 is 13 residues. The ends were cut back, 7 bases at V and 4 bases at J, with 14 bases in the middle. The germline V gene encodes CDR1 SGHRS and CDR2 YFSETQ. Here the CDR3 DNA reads TGCGCCAGCGGCAGGGATTCGGGCTATGGCTACACCTTC. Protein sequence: CASGRDSGYGYTF.

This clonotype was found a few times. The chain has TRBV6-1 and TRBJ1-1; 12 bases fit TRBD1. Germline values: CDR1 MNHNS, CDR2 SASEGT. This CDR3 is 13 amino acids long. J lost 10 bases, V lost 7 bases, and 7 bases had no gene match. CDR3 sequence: CASIDRDRGRAFF. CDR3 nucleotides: TGTGCCAGCATTGACCGGGACAGGGGGCGAGCTTTCTTT.

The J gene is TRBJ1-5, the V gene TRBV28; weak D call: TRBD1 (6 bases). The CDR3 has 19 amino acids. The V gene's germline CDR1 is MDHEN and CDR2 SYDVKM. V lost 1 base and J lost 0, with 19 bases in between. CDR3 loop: CASSLFLGTPTSSNQPQHF. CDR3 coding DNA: TGTGCCAGCAGTTTATTTCTGGGGACACCCACTTCTAGCAATCAGCCCCAGCATTTT.

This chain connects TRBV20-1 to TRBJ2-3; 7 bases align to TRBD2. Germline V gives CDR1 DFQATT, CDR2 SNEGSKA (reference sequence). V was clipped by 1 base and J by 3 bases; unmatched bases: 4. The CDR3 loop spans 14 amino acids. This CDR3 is CSARATGGTDTQYF. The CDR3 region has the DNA TGCAGTGCTAGAGCAACGGGAGGTACAGATACGCAGTATTTT.

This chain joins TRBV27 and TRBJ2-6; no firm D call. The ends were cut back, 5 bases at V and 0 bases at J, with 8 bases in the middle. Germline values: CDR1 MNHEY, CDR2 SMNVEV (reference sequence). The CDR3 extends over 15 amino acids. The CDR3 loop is CASSPVYSGANVLTF. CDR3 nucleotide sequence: TGTGCCAGCAGTCCCGTGTACTCTGGGGCCAACGTCCTGACTTTC. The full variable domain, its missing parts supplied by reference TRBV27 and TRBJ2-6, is EAQVTQNPRYLITVTGKKLTVTCSQNMNHEYMSWYRQDPGLGLRQIYYSMNVEVTDKGDVPEGYKVSRKEKRNFPLILESPSPNQTSLYFCASSPVYSGANVLTFGAGSRLTVL.

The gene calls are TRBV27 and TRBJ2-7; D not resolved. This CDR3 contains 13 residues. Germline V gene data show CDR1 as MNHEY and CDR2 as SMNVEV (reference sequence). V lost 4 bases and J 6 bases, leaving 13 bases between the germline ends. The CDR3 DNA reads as TGTGCCAGCAGTTATCTGACAAGCTCCGAGCAGTACTTC. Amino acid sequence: CASSYLTSSEQYF.

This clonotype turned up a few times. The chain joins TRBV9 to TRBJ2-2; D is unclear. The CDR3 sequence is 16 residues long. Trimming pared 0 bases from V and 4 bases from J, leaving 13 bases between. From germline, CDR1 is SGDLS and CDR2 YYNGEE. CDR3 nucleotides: TGTGCCAGCAGCGTAGGATTTGACGGATTCACCGGGGAGCTGTTTTTT. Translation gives CASSVGFDGFTGELFF. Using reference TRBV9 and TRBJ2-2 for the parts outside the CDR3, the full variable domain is DSGVTQTPKHLITATGQRVTLRCSPRSGDLSVYWYQQSLDQGLQFLIQYYNGEERAKGNILERFSAQQFPDLHSELNLSSLELGDSALYFCASSVGFDGFTGELFFGEGSRLTVL.

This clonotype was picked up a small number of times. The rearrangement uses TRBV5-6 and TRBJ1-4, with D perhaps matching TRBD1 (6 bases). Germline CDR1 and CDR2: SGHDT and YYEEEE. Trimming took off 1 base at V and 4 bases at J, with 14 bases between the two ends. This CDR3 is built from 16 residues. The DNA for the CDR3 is TGTGCCAGCAGCTTGAGGGCAACAGGGAGTAATGAAAAACTGTTTTTT. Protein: CASSLRATGSNEKLFF. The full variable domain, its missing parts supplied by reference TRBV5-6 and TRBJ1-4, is DAGVTQSPTHLIKTRGQQVTLRCSPKSGHDTVSWYQQALGQGPQFIFQYYEEEERQRGNFPDRFSGHQFPNYSSELNVNALLLGDSALYLCASSLRATGSNEKLFFGSGTQLSVL.

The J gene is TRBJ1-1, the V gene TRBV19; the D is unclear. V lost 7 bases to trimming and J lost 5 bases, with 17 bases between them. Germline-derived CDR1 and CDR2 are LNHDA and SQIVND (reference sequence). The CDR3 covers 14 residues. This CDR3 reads CASIDGNSGTEAFF. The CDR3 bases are TGTGCCAGTATTGACGGGAACTCGGGAACTGAAGCTTTCTTT.

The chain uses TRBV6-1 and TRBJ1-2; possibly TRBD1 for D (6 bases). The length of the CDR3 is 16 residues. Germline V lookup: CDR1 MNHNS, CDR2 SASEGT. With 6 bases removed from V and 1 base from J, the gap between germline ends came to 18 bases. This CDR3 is CASRETGSLHNYGYTF. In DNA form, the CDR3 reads TGTGCCAGCAGAGAAACAGGGAGTCTTCATAACTATGGCTACACCTTC.

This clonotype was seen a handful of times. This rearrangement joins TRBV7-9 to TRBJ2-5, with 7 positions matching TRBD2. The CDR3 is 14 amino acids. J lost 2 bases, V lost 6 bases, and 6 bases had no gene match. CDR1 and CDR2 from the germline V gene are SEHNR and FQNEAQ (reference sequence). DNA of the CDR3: TGTGCCAGCAGTCCCACTAGCGCTCAAGAGACCCAGTACTTC. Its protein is CASSPTSAQETQYF. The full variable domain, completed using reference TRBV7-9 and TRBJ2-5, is DTGVSQNPRHKITKRGQNVTFRCDPISEHNRLYWYRQTLGQGPEFLTYFQNEAQLEKSRLLSDRFSAERPKGSFSTLEIQRTEQGDSAMYLCASSPTSAQETQYFGPGTRLLVL.

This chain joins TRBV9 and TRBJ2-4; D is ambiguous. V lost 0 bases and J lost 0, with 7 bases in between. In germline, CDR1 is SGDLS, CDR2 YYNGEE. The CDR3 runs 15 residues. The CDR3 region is CASSVDGGAKNIQYF. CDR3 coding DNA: TGTGCCAGCAGCGTAGATGGTGGAGCCAAAAACATTCAGTACTTC.

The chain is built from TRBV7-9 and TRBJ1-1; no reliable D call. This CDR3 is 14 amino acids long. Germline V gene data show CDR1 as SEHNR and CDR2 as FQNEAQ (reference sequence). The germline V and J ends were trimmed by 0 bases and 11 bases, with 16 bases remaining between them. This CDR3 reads CASSLAKEGISAFF. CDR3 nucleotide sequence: TGTGCCAGCAGCTTAGCTAAAGAAGGAATAAGTGCTTTCTTT. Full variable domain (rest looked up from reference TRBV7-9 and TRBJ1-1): DTGVSQNPRHKITKRGQNVTFRCDPISEHNRLYWYRQTLGQGPEFLTYFQNEAQLEKSRLLSDRFSAERPKGSFSTLEIQRTEQGDSAMYLCASSLAKEGISAFFGQGTRLTVV.

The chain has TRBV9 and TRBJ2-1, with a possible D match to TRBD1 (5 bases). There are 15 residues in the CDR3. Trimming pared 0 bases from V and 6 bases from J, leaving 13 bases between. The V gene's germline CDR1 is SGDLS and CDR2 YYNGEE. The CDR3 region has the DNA TGTGCCAGCAGCGTAGAACAGGTATCTGGCAATGAGCAGTTCTTC. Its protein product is CASSVEQVSGNEQFF.

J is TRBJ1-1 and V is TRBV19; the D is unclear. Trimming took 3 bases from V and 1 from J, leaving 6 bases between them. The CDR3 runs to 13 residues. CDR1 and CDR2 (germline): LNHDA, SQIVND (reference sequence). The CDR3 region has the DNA TGTGCCAGTAGTATTGAAGCGAACACTGAAGCTTTCTTT. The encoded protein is CASSIEANTEAFF.

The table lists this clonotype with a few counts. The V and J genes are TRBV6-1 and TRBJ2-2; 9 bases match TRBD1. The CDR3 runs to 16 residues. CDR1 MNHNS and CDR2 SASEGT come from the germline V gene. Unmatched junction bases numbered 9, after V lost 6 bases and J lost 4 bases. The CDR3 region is CASSHGTGSTTGELFF. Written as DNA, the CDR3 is TGTGCCAGCAGCCACGGGACAGGGAGTACCACCGGGGAGCTGTTTTTT.

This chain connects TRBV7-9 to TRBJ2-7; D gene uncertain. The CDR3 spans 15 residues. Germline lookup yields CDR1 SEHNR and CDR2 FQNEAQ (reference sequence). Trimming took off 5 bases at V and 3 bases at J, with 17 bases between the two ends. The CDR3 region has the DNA TGTGCCAGCAGCCCTCATTCCACCCAGCACTACGAGCAGTACTTC. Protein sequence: CASSPHSTQHYEQYF.

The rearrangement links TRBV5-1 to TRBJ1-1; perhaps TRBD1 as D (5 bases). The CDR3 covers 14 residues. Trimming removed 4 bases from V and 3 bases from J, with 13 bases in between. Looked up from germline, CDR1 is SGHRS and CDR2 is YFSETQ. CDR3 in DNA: TGCGCCAGCAGCCCGACAGATCTGTACACTGAAGCTTTCTTT. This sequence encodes CASSPTDLYTEAFF. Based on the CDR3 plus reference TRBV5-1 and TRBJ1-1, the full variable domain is KAGVTQTPRYLIKTRGQQVTLSCSPISGHRSVSWYQQTPGQGLQFLFEYFSETQRNKGNFPGRFSGRQFSNSRSEMNVSTLELGDSALYLCASSPTDLYTEAFFGQGTRLTVV.

The CDR3 sequence is CASSYAVHSYNEQFF. The CDR3, as DNA: TGTGCCAGCAGTTACGCGGTGCACTCCTACAATGAGCAGTTCTTC. The rearrangement uses TRBV6-5 and TRBJ2-1; D unresolved. Germline assignment: CDR1 MNHEY and CDR2 SVGAGI. The V end lost 2 bases, the J end lost 0 bases, and 8 bases lay between the germline ends. The CDR3 totals 15 residues.

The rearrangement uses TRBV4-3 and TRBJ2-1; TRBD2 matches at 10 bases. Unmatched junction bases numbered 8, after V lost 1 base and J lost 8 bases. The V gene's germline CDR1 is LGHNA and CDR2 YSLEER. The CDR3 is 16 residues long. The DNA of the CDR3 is TGCGCCAGCAGCCAAGCGGGACTAGCGCGCCGACATGAGCAGTTCTTC. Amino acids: CASSQAGLARRHEQFF.

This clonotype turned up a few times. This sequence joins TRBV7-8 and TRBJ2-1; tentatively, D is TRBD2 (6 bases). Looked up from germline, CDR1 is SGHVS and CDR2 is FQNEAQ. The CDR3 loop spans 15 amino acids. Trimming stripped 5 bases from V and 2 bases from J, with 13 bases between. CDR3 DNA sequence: TGTGCCAGCAGCACGCGGGATTCCCCCTACAATGAGCAGTTCTTC. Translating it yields CASSTRDSPYNEQFF.

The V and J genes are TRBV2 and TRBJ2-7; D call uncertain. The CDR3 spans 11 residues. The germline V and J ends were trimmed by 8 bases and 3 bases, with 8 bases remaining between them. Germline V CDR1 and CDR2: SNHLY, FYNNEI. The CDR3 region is CASAPHYEQYF. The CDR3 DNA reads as TGTGCCAGCGCGCCACACTACGAGCAGTACTTC.

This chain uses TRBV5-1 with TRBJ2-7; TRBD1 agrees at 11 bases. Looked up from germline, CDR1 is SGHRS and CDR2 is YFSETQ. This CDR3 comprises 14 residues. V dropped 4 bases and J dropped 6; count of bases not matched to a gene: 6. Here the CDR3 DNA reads TGCGCCAGCAGCGTGGGACAGGGGGACTCCGAGCAGTACTTC. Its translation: CASSVGQGDSEQYF. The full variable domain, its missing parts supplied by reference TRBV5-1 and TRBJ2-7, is KAGVTQTPRYLIKTRGQQVTLSCSPISGHRSVSWYQQTPGQGLQFLFEYFSETQRNKGNFPGRFSGRQFSNSRSEMNVSTLELGDSALYLCASSVGQGDSEQYFGPGTRLTVT.

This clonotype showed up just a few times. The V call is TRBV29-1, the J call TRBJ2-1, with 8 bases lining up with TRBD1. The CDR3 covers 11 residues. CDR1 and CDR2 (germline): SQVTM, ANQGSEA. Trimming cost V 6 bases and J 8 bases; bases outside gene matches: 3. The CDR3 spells CSVDRAYEQFF. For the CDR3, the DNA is TGCAGCGTGGACAGGGCCTATGAGCAGTTCTTC.

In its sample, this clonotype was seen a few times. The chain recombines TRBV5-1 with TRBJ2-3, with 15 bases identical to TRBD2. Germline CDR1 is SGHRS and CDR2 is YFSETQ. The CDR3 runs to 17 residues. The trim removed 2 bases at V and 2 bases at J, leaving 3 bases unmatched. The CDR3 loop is CASSLGLAGGFTDTQYF. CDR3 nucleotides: TGCGCCAGCAGCTTAGGACTAGCGGGAGGGTTCACAGATACGCAGTATTTT.

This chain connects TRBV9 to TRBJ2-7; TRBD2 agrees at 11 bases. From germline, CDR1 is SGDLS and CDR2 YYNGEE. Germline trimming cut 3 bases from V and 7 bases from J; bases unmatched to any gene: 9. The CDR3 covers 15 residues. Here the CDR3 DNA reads TGTGCCAGCAGCGAACGACTAGCGGGGACACAGGAGCAGTACTTC. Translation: CASSERLAGTQEQYF.

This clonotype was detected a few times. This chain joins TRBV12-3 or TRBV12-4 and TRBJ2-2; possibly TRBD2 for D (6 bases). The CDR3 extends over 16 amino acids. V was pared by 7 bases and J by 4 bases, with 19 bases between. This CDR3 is CASTISGETGTGELFF. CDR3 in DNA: TGTGCCAGCACCATTAGCGGAGAGACCGGCACCGGGGAGCTGTTTTTT.